This TCR beta chain was recorded in a study of PD-1 blockade in mismatch repair-deficient tumors. Whole-study findings and limits: Tumor-resident clones, often undetectable pretreatment in blood, expanded then contracted after pembrolizumab.

Of note for this clone: Its antigen is as yet unknown.

V lost 4 bases and J lost 8; bases outside the gene matches: 10. CDR3 size: 14 residues. Germline V gene data show CDR1 as MDHEN and CDR2 as SYDVKM. Sequencing was performed with immunoSEQ multiplex PCR; in TCRdb, only in-frame clones are kept and a portion is missing. The table has 40,000 or so clones, roughly 84% seen once; the top ten hold around 1%. PCR or immunohistochemistry showed mismatch repair deficiency in every enrolled patient. The TCR comes from an adult with mismatch repair-deficient cancer. Source: PBMCs, taken about 38 weeks after starting pembrolizumab. J is TRBJ1-2 and V is TRBV28, with 7 bases fitting TRBD1. The CDR3 DNA sequence: TGTGCCAGCAGTTCGACAGGGCGAGGGGGGGGCTACACCTTC. It is translated as CASSSTGRGGGYTF.